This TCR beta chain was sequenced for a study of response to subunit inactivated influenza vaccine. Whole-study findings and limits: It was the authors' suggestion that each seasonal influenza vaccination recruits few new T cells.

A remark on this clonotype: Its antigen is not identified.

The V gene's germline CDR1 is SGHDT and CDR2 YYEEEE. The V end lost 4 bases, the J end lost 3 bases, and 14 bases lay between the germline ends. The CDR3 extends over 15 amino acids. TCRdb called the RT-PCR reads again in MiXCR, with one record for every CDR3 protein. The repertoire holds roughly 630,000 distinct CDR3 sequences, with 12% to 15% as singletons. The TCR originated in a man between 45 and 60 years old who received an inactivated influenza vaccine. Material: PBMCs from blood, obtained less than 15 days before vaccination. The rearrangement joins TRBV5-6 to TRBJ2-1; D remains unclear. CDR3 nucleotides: TGTGCCAGCAGCGCCGGCCCAGAAGACTACAATGAGCAGTTCTTC. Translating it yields CASSAGPEDYNEQFF.